The clone carrying this T cell receptor beta chain was picked up one time. At the DNA level, this CDR3 is encoded by other sequences in the same sample as well. The sample originates from a study of OX40 agonist ivuxolimab in advanced cancers. At the level of the study: Each patient was given ivuxolimab into a vein every 2 weeks, at 0.01 to 10 mg/kg. The dose-escalation group included hepatocellular carcinoma, melanoma, renal cell carcinoma and head and neck cancer.

Per the germline V gene, CDR1 is DFQATT and CDR2 is SNEGSKA (reference sequence). The CDR3 totals 11 residues. V was pared by 3 bases and J by 1 base, with 3 bases between. Using immunoSEQ multiplex PCR, the repertoire was profiled, and TCRdb retains in-frame clones only, with some absent. The table lists some 80,000 clones, 65% to 90% of them singletons. This sequence joins TRBV20-1 and TRBJ1-1, with D unresolved. The clonotype was recovered from an adult with an advanced solid tumor such as melanoma, head and neck, liver or kidney cancer. This specimen consisted of CD4+ or CD8+ T cells sorted from blood, obtained in a trial of the OX40 agonist ivuxolimab. CDR3 amino acids: CSARRNTEAFF. Written as DNA, the CDR3 is TGCAGTGCTAGGAGGAACACTGAAGCTTTCTTT.